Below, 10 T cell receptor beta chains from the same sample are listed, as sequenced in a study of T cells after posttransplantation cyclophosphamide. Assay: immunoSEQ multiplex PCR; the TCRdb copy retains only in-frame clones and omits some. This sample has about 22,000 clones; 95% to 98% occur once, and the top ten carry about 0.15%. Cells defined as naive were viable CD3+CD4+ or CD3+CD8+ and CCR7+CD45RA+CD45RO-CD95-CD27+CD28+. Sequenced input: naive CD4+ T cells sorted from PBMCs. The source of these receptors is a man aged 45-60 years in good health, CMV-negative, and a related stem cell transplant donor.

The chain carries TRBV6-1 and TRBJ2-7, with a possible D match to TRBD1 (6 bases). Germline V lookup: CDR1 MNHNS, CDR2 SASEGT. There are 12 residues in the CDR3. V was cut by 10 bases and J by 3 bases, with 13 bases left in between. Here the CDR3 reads CANGQTYYEQYF. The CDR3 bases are TGTGCCAATGGACAGACCTACTACGAGCAGTACTTC.

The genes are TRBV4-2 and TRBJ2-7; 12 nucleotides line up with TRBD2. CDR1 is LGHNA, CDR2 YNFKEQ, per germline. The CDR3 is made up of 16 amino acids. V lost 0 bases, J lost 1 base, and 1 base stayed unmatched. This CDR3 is CASSQEGTSGSYEQYF. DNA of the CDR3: TGTGCCAGCAGCCAAGAAGGGACTAGCGGGTCCTACGAGCAGTACTTC.

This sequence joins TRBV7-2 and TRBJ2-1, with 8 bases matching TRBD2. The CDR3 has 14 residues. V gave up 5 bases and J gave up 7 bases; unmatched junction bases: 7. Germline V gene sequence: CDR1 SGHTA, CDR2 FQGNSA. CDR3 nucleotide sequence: TGTGCCAGCAGCGTGAGGCCGGGAGGGAATGAGCAGTTCTTC. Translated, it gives CASSVRPGGNEQFF.

In DNA, the CDR3 is TGCGCCAGCAGCTTGAGATCGGGACAAGTCTCTGGGGCCAACGTCCTGACTTTC. Amino acids: CASSLRSGQVSGANVLTF. This sequence joins TRBV5-1 and TRBJ2-6, with a possible D match to TRBD1 (6 bases). The germline CDR1 and CDR2 sequences are SGHRS and YFSETQ. The CDR3 totals 18 residues. V was clipped by 1 base and J by 0 bases, with 14 bases between them.

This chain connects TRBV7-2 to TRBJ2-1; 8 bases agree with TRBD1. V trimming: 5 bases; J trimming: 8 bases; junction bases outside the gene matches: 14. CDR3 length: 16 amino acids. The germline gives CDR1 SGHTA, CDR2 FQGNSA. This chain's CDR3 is CASSLGVRGQLDEQFF. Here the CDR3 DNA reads TGTGCCAGCAGCCTAGGAGTCAGGGGGCAGTTGGATGAGCAGTTCTTC.

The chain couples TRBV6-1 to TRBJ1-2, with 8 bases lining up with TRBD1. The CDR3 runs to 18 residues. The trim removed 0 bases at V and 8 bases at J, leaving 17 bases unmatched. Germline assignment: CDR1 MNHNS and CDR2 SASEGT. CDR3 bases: TGTGCCAGCAGTGAAGCGCTTCGGACAGGGCGGCCAGGGATGGGCTACACCTTC. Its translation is CASSEALRTGRPGMGYTF.

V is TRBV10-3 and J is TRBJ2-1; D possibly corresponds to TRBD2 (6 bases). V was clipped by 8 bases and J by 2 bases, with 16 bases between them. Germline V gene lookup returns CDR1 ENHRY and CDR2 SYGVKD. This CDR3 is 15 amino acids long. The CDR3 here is CAIQLGLSTYNEQFF. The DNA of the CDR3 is TGTGCCATCCAATTAGGACTATCGACCTACAATGAGCAGTTCTTC.

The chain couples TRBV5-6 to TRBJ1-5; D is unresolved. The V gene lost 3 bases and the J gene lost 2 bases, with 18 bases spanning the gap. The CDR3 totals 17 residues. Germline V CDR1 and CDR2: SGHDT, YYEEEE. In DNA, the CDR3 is TGTGCCAGCAGCTCGTTGACCGTCGGGGTGGGCAATCAGCCCCAGCATTTT. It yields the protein CASSSLTVGVGNQPQHF.

The CDR3 DNA follows: TGCGCCAGCAGCTTTATACCGGGGGGGAATTACAATGAGCAGTTCTTC. Translating it yields CASSFIPGGNYNEQFF. The chain combines TRBV5-1 with TRBJ2-1; TRBD2 matches at 8 bases. V shed 2 bases, J shed 4 bases, and the junction held 8 bases outside the gene matches. CDR1 and CDR2 (germline): SGHRS, YFSETQ. The CDR3 runs 16 residues.

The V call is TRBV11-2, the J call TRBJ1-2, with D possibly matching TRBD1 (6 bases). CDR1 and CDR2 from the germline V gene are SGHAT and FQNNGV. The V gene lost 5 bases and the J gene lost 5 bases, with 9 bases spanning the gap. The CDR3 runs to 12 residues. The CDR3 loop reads CASSQGGYGYTF. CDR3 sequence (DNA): TGTGCCAGCAGCCAAGGGGGTTATGGCTACACCTTC.